This TCR beta chain is drawn from a study of T cell responses to AZD1222 COVID-19 vaccine. The CDR3 covers 13 residues. V was clipped by 6 bases and J by 4 bases, with 13 bases between them. Germline-derived CDR1 and CDR2 are SNHLY and FYNNEI. Study-level results: Dominant CD4 TCR responses targeted spike regions 160-218 and 743-854. Increased Spike-specific TCR breadth and depth were observed after two AZD1222 doses. Only a handful of people who got AZD1222 tested seropositive at baseline. Within unmutated variant regions lay the reported targets of nearly half of spike-specific TCRs.

A word on this clone: Its antigen is not identified.

Using immunoSEQ multiplex PCR, the repertoire was profiled, and TCRdb retains in-frame clones only, with some absent. The sample contains some 120,000 clones, around nine tenths of which appear only once. The clonotype was recovered from an adult in good health. This specimen consisted of peripheral blood, obtained on day 0 of AZD1222 vaccination. J is TRBJ2-7 and V is TRBV2; TRBD2 is a possible D gene (5 bases). CDR3 sequence (DNA): TGTGCCAGCAGCCTGGCGGGCTCGTACGAGCAGTACTTC. Protein: CASSLAGSYEQYF.